A single sample gave rise to the 30 T cell receptor beta chains below, sequenced in a study of T cell responses to AZD1222 COVID-19 vaccine. TCRdb's copy holds only in-frame clones and misses some; the assay was immunoSEQ multiplex PCR. Here the sample spans more than 140,000 clones, 89% being singletons. Material: peripheral blood, obtained on day 0 of AZD1222 vaccination. Every receptor here comes from an adult in good health.

The gene calls are TRBV6-1 and TRBJ2-7, with D unclear. V was shortened by 3 bases and J by 2 bases, with 14 bases between the two germline ends. The CDR3 has 15 residues. Per germline, CDR1 MNHNS and CDR2 SASEGT. The CDR3 spells CASSDPSRPAYEQYF. The CDR3 region has the DNA TGTGCCAGCAGTGATCCCTCCCGGCCAGCCTACGAGCAGTACTTC.

J is TRBJ2-1 and V is TRBV24-1; the D is unclear. V was trimmed by 9 bases and J by 0 bases, leaving 8 bases between them. This CDR3 contains 13 residues. Germline V gene lookup returns CDR1 KGHDR and CDR2 SFDVKD. The CDR3 DNA is TGTGCCACCGGTGTGAGCTCCTACAATGAGCAGTTCTTC. Translating it yields CATGVSSYNEQFF.

Note on this clone: Other DNA sequences within the sample encode an identical CDR3. The chain recombines TRBV28 with TRBJ2-3, with D uncertain. V lost 2 bases, J lost 6 bases, and 3 bases lay in between. The CDR3 has 11 amino acids. Looked up from germline, CDR1 is MDHEN and CDR2 is SYDVKM. CDR3 loop: CASSLTDTQYF. The CDR3 nucleotides read TGTGCCAGCAGTTTAACCGATACGCAGTATTTT.

This chain connects TRBV10-3 to TRBJ1-1, with TRBD1 as a possible D gene (6 bases). Trimming took off 4 bases at V and 0 bases at J, with 15 bases between the two ends. Germline-derived CDR1 and CDR2 are ENHRY and SYGVKD. The CDR3 covers 16 residues. DNA for the CDR3: TGTGCCATCAGTGCCCAACCCGGACAGATGAACACTGAAGCTTTCTTT. Translated, it gives CAISAQPGQMNTEAFF.

J is TRBJ1-3 and V is TRBV6-5, with D possibly matching TRBD1 (5 bases). V lost 3 bases and J 2 bases, leaving 11 bases between the germline ends. The length of the CDR3 is 15 residues. CDR1 is MNHEY, CDR2 SVGAGI, per germline. The CDR3 sequence is CASSYESGTGNTIYF. CDR3 bases: TGTGCCAGCAGTTATGAATCAGGGACTGGAAACACCATATATTTT.

The rearrangement joins TRBV6-2 or TRBV6-3 to TRBJ2-3; 8 nucleotides align to TRBD2. Unmatched junction bases numbered 11, after V lost 4 bases and J lost 2 bases. The CDR3 length is 17 residues. Germline V gene sequence: CDR1 MNHEY, CDR2 SVGEGT. The CDR3 protein is CASSFGTRGWATDTQYF. The CDR3 DNA follows: TGTGCCAGCAGTTTCGGGACTAGGGGATGGGCCACAGATACGCAGTATTTT.

The CDR3 DNA reads TGTGCCAGCAGCTTAGGAAGCGGGAAAAGAGGCTACACCTTC. Amino acids: CASSLGSGKRGYTF. The chain has TRBV11-2 and TRBJ1-2; D remains ambiguous. The germline V gene encodes CDR1 SGHAT and CDR2 FQNNGV. This CDR3 is 14 amino acids long. Trimming shortened V by 1 base and J by 8 bases, and 14 bases separated the two germline ends.

This clone came up once. The CDR3 DNA reads TGTGCCAGCTCAACCGGGACAAGCTCCTACGAGCAGTACTTC. Protein product: CASSTGTSSYEQYF. The chain uses TRBV18 and TRBJ2-7, with a tentative D call TRBD1 (6 bases). Germline assignment: CDR1 KGHSH and CDR2 LQKENI. The CDR3 has 14 residues. Trimming took off 5 bases at V and 0 bases at J, with 11 bases between the two ends.

The chain couples TRBV29-1 to TRBJ1-2; 7 positions match TRBD1. There are 17 residues in the CDR3. CDR1 is SQVTM and CDR2 is ANQGSEA in the germline V gene. Unmatched junction bases numbered 11, after V lost 0 bases and J lost 1 base. CDR3 DNA sequence: TGCAGCGTTGAAGATCTATGGGGACAGTCATTTAACTATGGCTACACCTTC. Translation gives CSVEDLWGQSFNYGYTF.

The J gene is TRBJ2-7, the V gene TRBV6-5, with D hard to call. Trimming shortened V by 0 bases and J by 4 bases, and 7 bases separated the two germline ends. Germline V gives CDR1 MNHEY, CDR2 SVGAGI. The length of the CDR3 is 13 residues. The CDR3 DNA reads as TGTGCCAGCAGTTACTCGTTCGGTTACGAGCAGTACTTC. Its translation: CASSYSFGYEQYF.

The rearrangement joins TRBV19 to TRBJ2-4; 8 bases line up with TRBD1. Germline CDR1 is LNHDA and CDR2 is SQIVND (reference sequence). The CDR3 covers 14 residues. The V gene end was trimmed by 10 bases and the J gene end by 9 bases; junction bases not matched to a gene: 14. CDR3 DNA: TGTGCCACCGAAAAACTGACAGGGGCGGGCATTCAGTACTTC. It codes for CATEKLTGAGIQYF.

This sequence joins TRBV19 and TRBJ2-3; no clear D. This CDR3 is built from 14 residues. The germline gives CDR1 LNHDA, CDR2 SQIVND (reference sequence). The ends were cut back, 5 bases at V and 2 bases at J, with 11 bases in the middle. The CDR3 reads CASSEAPYTDTQYF. As DNA, the CDR3 is TGTGCCAGTAGTGAGGCACCGTACACAGATACGCAGTATTTT.

V and J are TRBV15 and TRBJ2-7, with 7 bases lining up with TRBD2. CDR1 LNHNV and CDR2 YYDKDF come from the germline V gene (reference sequence). Germline trimming cut 7 bases from V and 2 bases from J; bases unmatched to any gene: 8. This CDR3 has 14 residues. The CDR3 region has the DNA TGTGCCACCAATCCGGGGCGGGGGACCTACGAGCAGTACTTC. Encoded protein: CATNPGRGTYEQYF.

The rearrangement joins TRBV5-1 to TRBJ2-2; D is ambiguous. The CDR3 runs 13 residues. The germline V and J ends were trimmed by 0 bases and 4 bases, with 4 bases remaining between them. In germline, CDR1 is SGHRS, CDR2 YFSETQ. In DNA form, the CDR3 reads TGCGCCAGCAGCTTGGCAGTCACCGGGGAGCTGTTTTTT. This encodes CASSLAVTGELFF.

The genes are TRBV29-1 and TRBJ1-1; D not certain. V was pared by 1 base and J by 1 base, with 10 bases between. Germline V CDR1 and CDR2: SQVTM, ANQGSEA. The length of the CDR3 is 14 residues. As DNA, the CDR3 is TGCAGCGTTGAAGTGCTGCCGGGGAACACTGAAGCTTTCTTT. Its translation: CSVEVLPGNTEAFF. Drawing the rest from reference TRBV29-1 and TRBJ1-1, the complete variable domain is SAVISQKPSRDICQRGTSLTIQCQVDSQVTMMFWYRQQPGQSLTLIATANQGSEATYESGFVIDKFPISRPNLTFSTLTVSNMSPEDSSIYLCSVEVLPGNTEAFFGQGTRLTVV.

The chain is built from TRBV19 and TRBJ2-1, with no clear D. This CDR3 has 12 residues. Germline assignment: CDR1 LNHDA and CDR2 SQIVND (reference sequence). The V gene lost 6 bases and the J gene lost 10 bases, with 13 bases spanning the gap. DNA for the CDR3: TGTGCCAGTAGCTTATCCACCCGGGAGCAGTTCTTC. Protein: CASSLSTREQFF.

This clone was seen only once. The V call is TRBV5-6, the J call TRBJ2-7; 8 bases agree with TRBD2. Germline loops: CDR1 SGHDT, CDR2 YYEEEE. The V segment lost 1 base and the J segment 7 bases; nucleotides outside the gene matches: 13. The CDR3 length is 16 residues. The CDR3 nucleotides are TGTGCCAGCAGCTTGACTGTACTAGCGGAGCCGTGGGAGCAGTACTTC. It is translated as CASSLTVLAEPWEQYF.

The rearrangement joins TRBV7-9 to TRBJ2-3, with 9 bases matching TRBD2. V was clipped by 5 bases and J by 5 bases; unmatched bases: 5. CDR3 size: 14 residues. Germline V gives CDR1 SEHNR, CDR2 FQNEAQ (reference sequence). In nucleotides, the CDR3 is TGTGCCAGCAGCGTTAGCGGGAGAGGAGATACGCAGTATTTT. Translation: CASSVSGRGDTQYF.

The chain recombines TRBV28 with TRBJ1-4; TRBD1 aligns across 7 bases. Germline V gives CDR1 MDHEN, CDR2 SYDVKM. The CDR3 has 14 amino acids. The V and J ends lost 5 bases and 7 bases, in that order; junction bases with no gene match: 7. CDR3 sequence (DNA): TGTGCCAGCAGTCGCCACAGGGGCGGTGAAAAACTGTTTTTT. Translated: CASSRHRGGEKLFF.

The sample holds one count of this clone. J is TRBJ1-1 and V is TRBV5-6, with TRBD1 as a possible D gene (6 bases). Trimming removed 0 bases at V and 9 bases at J, with 9 bases between. CDR3 length equals 12 residues. Germline V gene data show CDR1 as SGHDT and CDR2 as YYEEEE. The CDR3 spells CASSLGQGKAFF. As DNA, the CDR3 is TGTGCCAGCAGCTTGGGGCAGGGGAAAGCTTTCTTT.

This chain connects TRBV19 to TRBJ1-1; D ambiguous. Germline V gene lookup returns CDR1 LNHDA and CDR2 SQIVND (reference sequence). This CDR3 comprises 13 residues. V was pared by 1 base and J by 6 bases, with 9 bases between. CDR3 loop: CASSIGSISEAFF. The CDR3 bases are TGTGCCAGTAGTATAGGATCAATATCTGAAGCTTTCTTT.

CDR3 sequence (DNA): TGCGCCAGCAGCCGAGAAGGTGGCACAGATACGCAGTATTTT. It codes for CASSREGGTDTQYF. The chain couples TRBV5-1 to TRBJ2-3; D gene ambiguous. The CDR3 is 14 residues long. Trimming cost V 4 bases and J 1 base, with 10 bases left between them. Looked up from germline, CDR1 is SGHRS and CDR2 is YFSETQ.

V usage is TRBV27 and J usage is TRBJ1-1; D uncertain. Germline V gene data show CDR1 as MNHEY and CDR2 as SMNVEV (reference sequence). Trimming removed 6 bases from V and 1 base from J, with 15 bases in between. The CDR3 runs to 15 residues. CDR3 coding DNA: TGTGCCAGCAGGTCTGACGGAAGATGGAACACTGAAGCTTTCTTT. It encodes CASRSDGRWNTEAFF.

The V gene is TRBV19, the J gene TRBJ1-5; 8 nucleotides agree with TRBD1. With 4 bases clipped from V and 7 bases from J, the junction kept 6 bases outside the gene matches. The CDR3 length is 14 residues. Germline values: CDR1 LNHDA, CDR2 SQIVND (reference sequence). The CDR3 nucleotides are TGTGCCAGTAGTAGGACAGGGTTGCGCCAGCCCCAGCATTTT. Amino acids: CASSRTGLRQPQHF.

The V and J genes are TRBV19 and TRBJ1-5; 7 nucleotides line up with TRBD1. V lost 10 bases to trimming and J lost 3 bases; unmatched junction nucleotides: 9. CDR1 and CDR2 from the germline V gene are LNHDA and SQIVND (reference sequence). CDR3 length: 14 residues. CDR3: CATRGGVVNQPQHF. As DNA, the CDR3 is TGTGCCACCAGGGGGGGAGTAGTCAATCAGCCCCAGCATTTT.

The chain carries TRBV4-3 and TRBJ2-1; D gene unclear. Trimming took off 2 bases at V and 8 bases at J, with 13 bases between the two ends. This CDR3 comprises 14 residues. Germline lookup yields CDR1 LGHNA and CDR2 YSLEER. The CDR3 reads CASSQRALVYEQFF. The CDR3 nucleotides are TGCGCCAGCAGCCAAAGGGCCCTAGTCTATGAGCAGTTCTTC.

This clone is a singleton in its sample. This chain connects TRBV6-4 to TRBJ1-1; a possible D gene is TRBD1 (5 bases). V was clipped by 0 bases and J by 3 bases, with 14 bases between them. The germline gives CDR1 MRHNA, CDR2 SNTAGT. This CDR3 is built from 16 residues. The CDR3 nucleotides are TGTGCCAGCAGTGACTCTGGGAGGGGTTTGGACACTGAAGCTTTCTTT. Residues: CASSDSGRGLDTEAFF.

The rearrangement uses TRBV18 and TRBJ1-2; D uncertain. The V end was cut by 3 bases, the J end by 3 bases, with 8 bases between. The germline V gene has CDR1 KGHSH and CDR2 LQKENI. The CDR3 length is 13 residues. CDR3 bases: TGTGCCAGCTCACCGTCTCCGGACTATGGCTACACCTTC. It is translated as CASSPSPDYGYTF. Full variable domain (remainder filled in from reference TRBV18 and TRBJ1-2): NAGVMQNPRHLVRRRGQEARLRCSPMKGHSHVYWYRQLPEEGLKFMVYLQKENIIDESGMPKERFSAEFPKEGPSILRIQQVVRGDSAAYFCASSPSPDYGYTFGSGTRLTVV.

V gene TRBV19 combines with J gene TRBJ2-2; possible D gene TRBD2, 6 bases. From germline, CDR1 is LNHDA and CDR2 SQIVND (reference sequence). Trimming pared 9 bases from V and 3 bases from J, leaving 11 bases between. CDR3 length: 13 amino acids. CDR3 DNA sequence: TGTGCCAGGCCGGAGGGGCACACCGGGGAGCTGTTTTTT. It codes for CARPEGHTGELFF. The variable domain in full, completed from reference TRBV19 and TRBJ2-2, reads DGGITQSPKYLFRKEGQNVTLSCEQNLNHDAMYWYRQDPGQGLRLIYYSQIVNDFQKGDIAEGYSVSREKKESFPLTVTSAQKNPTAFYLCARPEGHTGELFFGEGSRLTVL.

The chain employs TRBV5-4 and TRBJ2-3, with 8 bases matching TRBD1. This CDR3 comprises 14 residues. V gave up 3 bases and J gave up 1 base; unmatched junction bases: 1. Germline CDR1 is SGHNT and CDR2 is YYREEE (reference sequence). The CDR3 region has the DNA TGTGCCAGCAGCTCGACAGGGGGCACAGATACGCAGTATTTT. It encodes CASSSTGGTDTQYF.